The text below deals with one TCR beta chain. From germline, CDR1 is KGHDR and CDR2 SFDVKD. There are 16 residues in the CDR3. Unmatched junction bases numbered 6, after V lost 3 bases and J lost 2 bases. The sample belongs to a study of blood T cell repertoires in COVID-19. Study summary: Italy, Spain and the United States were the sources of the convalescent and acute COVID-19 samples. From T cells, B-cell-depleted T cells, or PBMCs came the material, which was cDNA or gDNA.

In the original processing: Cell counts per sample came from amplifying reference gene primers. The protocol was immunoSEQ multiplex PCR, while the TCRdb copy is restricted to in-frame clones and leaves out a portion. Clonal size and the V and J genes are those of that table, whereas D and trimming came from the DNA. The sample holds approximately 150,000 clones, around nine tenths seen once. Sequenced material: peripheral blood. The chain recombines TRBV24-1 with TRBJ1-2; TRBD1 agrees at 9 bases. This receptor was taken from a man aged 55 to 70 with active or convalescent COVID-19. DNA of the CDR3: TGTGCCACCAGTGATCCGTGGGACAGGGAAAACTATGGCTACACCTTC. It specifies CATSDPWDRENYGYTF.